This TCR beta chain was recorded in a study of T cells in Graves' hyperthyroidism and ophthalmopathy. Study-wide context: At the time of initial diagnosis and before any treatment, peripheral blood was collected.

CDR3 length: 11 residues. Germline-derived CDR1 and CDR2 are SQVTM and ANQGSEA. The V end was cut by 4 bases, the J end by 3 bases, with 5 bases between. Diagnosing involved the use of clinical symptoms, serum thyroxine and TRAb, thyroid ultrasound and orbital computed tomography. Amplified TCR beta CDR3 regions derived from RNA transcripts. Researchers ran a first-round RT-PCR on the TCR CDR3 using the HTBI primer set. One entry per CDR3 protein results from TCRdb running MiXCR on the multiplex PCR reads. The table lists some 370,000 distinct CDR3 sequences, about 14% of them singletons. The V and J genes are TRBV29-1 and TRBJ2-3; no reliable D call. The receptor was derived from a man over 45 with Graves' ophthalmopathy. The specimen sequenced was blood. The CDR3 region has the DNA TGCAGCGTTGGGTGGACAGATACGCAGTATTTT. This gives the protein CSVGWTDTQYF.